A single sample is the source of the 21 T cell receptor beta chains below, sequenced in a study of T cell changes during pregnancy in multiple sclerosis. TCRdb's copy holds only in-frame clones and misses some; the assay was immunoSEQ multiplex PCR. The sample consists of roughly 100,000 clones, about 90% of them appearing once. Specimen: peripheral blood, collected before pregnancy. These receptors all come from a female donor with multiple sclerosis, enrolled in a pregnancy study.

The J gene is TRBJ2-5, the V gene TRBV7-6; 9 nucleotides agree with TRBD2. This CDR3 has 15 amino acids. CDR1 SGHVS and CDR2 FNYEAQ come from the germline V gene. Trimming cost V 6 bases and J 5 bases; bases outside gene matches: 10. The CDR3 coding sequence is TGTGCCAGCAGTCCTCAGCGGGAGGTAACGGAGACCCAGTACTTC. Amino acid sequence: CASSPQREVTETQYF.

The CDR3 protein is CASSQGVRAGYEQYF. The CDR3 DNA follows: TGCGCCAGCAGCCAAGGGGTCAGGGCGGGATACGAGCAGTACTTC. This chain uses TRBV4-1 with TRBJ2-7; D may be TRBD2 (6 bases). The CDR3 runs 15 residues. The germline V gene encodes CDR1 MGHRA and CDR2 YSYEKL. V was clipped by 1 base and J by 4 bases, with 14 bases between them.

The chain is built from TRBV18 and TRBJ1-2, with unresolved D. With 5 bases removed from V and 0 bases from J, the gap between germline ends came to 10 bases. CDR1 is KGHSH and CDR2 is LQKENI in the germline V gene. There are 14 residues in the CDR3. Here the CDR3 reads CASSAYGTNYGYTF. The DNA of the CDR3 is TGTGCCAGCTCAGCATACGGGACTAACTATGGCTACACCTTC. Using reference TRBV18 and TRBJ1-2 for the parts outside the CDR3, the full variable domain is NAGVMQNPRHLVRRRGQEARLRCSPMKGHSHVYWYRQLPEEGLKFMVYLQKENIIDESGMPKERFSAEFPKEGPSILRIQQVVRGDSAAYFCASSAYGTNYGYTFGSGTRLTVV.

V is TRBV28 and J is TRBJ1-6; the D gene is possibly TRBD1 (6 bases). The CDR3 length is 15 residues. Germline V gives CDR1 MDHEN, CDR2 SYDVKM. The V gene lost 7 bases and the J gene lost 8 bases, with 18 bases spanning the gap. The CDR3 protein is CASTRRTAVDSPLHF. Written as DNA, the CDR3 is TGTGCCAGCACACGAAGGACAGCCGTCGATTCACCCCTCCACTTT.

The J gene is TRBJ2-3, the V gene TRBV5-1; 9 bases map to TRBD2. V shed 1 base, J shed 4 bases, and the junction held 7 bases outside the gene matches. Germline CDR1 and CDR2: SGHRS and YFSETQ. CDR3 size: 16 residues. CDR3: CASSLYAGGPADTQYF. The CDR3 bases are TGCGCCAGCAGCTTGTACGCGGGGGGGCCGGCAGATACGCAGTATTTT.

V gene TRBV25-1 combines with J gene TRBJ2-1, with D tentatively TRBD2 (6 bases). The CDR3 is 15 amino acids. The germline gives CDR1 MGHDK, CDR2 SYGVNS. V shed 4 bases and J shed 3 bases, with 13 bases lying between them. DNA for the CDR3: TGTGCCAGCAGTGGGAGGTCGGGAGACTACAATGAGCAGTTCTTC. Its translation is CASSGRSGDYNEQFF.

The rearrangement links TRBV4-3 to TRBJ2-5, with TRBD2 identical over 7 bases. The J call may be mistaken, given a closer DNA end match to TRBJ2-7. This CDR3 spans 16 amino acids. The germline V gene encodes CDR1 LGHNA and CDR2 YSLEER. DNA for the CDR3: TGCGCCAGCAGCCAAGAGGGGCTAGCGGCAACATACGAGCAGTACTTC. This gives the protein CASSQEGLAATYEQYF.

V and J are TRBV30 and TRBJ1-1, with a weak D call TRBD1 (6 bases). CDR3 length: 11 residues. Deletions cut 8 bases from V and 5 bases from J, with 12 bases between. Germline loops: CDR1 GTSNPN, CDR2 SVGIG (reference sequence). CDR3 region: CAGIQGTEAFF. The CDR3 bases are TGTGCCGGAATACAGGGAACTGAAGCTTTCTTT.

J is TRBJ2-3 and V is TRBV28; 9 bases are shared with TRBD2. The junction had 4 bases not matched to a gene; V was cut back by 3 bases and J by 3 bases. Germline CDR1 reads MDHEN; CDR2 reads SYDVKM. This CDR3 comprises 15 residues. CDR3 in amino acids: CASSFSGRGTDTQYF. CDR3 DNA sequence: TGTGCCAGCAGTTTTAGCGGGAGAGGGACAGATACGCAGTATTTT.

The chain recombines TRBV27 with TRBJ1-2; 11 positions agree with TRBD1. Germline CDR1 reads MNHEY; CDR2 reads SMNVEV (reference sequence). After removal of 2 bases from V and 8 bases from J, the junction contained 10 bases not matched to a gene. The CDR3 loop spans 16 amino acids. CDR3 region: CASSLHRTGGMGGYTF. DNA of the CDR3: TGTGCCAGCAGTTTACATCGGACAGGGGGCATGGGCGGCTACACCTTC.

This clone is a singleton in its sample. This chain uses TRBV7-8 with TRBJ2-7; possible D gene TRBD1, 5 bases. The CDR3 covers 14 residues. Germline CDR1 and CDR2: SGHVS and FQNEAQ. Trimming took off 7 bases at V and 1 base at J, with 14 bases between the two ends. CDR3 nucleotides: TGTGCCAGCATCTCTCCCCAGGGTTCCTACGAGCAGTACTTC. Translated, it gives CASISPQGSYEQYF.

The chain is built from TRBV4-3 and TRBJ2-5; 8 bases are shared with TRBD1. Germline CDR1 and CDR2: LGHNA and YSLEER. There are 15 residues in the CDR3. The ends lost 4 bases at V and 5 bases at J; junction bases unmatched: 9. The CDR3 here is CASSLGQGAGETQYF. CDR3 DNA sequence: TGCGCCAGCAGCCTCGGCCAGGGGGCCGGGGAGACCCAGTACTTC.

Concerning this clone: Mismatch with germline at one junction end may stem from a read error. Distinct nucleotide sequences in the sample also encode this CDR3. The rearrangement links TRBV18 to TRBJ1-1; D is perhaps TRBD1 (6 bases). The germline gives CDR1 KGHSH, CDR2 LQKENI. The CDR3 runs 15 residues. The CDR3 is CASSPTLQGSTEAFF. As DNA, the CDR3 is TGTGCCAGCTCACCCACTCTCCAGGGGAGCACTGAAGCGTTCTTT.

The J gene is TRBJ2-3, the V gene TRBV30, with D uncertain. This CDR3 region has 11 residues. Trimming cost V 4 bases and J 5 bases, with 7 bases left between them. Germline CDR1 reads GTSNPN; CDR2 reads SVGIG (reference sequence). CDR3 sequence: CAWTSRDTQYF. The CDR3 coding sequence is TGTGCCTGGACGAGTAGAGATACGCAGTATTTT. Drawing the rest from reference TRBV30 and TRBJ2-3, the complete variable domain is SQTIHQWPATLVQPVGSPLSLECTVEGTSNPNLYWYRQAAGRGLQLLFYSVGIGQISSEVPQNLSASRPQDRQFILSSKKLLLSDSGFYLCAWTSRDTQYFGPGTRLTVL.

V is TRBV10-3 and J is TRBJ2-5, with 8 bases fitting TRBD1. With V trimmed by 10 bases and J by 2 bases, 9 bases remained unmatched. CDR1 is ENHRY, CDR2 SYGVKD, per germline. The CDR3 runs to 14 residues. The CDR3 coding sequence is TGTGCCACCCAGACAGGGGACGAACAAGAGACCCAGTACTTC. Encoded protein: CATQTGDEQETQYF.

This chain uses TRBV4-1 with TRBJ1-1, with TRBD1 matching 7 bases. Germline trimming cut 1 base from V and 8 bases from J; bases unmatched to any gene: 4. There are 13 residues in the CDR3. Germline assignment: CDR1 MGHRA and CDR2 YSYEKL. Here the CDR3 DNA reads TGCGCCAGCAGCCAAGGGGACAGACGAGAAGCTTTCTTT. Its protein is CASSQGDRREAFF.

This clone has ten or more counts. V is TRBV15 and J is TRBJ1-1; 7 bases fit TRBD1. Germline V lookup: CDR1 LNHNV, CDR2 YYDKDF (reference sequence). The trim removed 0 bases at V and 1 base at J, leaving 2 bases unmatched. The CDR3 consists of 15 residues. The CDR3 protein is CATSRDNRGNTEAFF. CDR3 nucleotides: TGTGCCACCAGCAGAGATAACAGGGGGAACACTGAAGCTTTCTTT.

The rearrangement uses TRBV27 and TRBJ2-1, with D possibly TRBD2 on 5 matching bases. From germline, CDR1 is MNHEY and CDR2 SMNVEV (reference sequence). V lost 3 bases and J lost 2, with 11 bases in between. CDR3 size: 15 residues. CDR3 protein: CASSFKEGPYNEQFF. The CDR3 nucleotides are TGTGCCAGCAGTTTTAAAGAGGGCCCCTACAATGAGCAGTTCTTC.

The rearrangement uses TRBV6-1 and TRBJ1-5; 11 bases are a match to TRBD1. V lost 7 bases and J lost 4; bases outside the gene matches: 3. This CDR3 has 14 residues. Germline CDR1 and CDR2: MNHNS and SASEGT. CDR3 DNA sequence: TGTGCCAGCACTGGACAGGGGGCAAATCAGCCCCAGCATTTT. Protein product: CASTGQGANQPQHF.

The CDR3 protein is CATAGGVNQPQHF. In DNA form, the CDR3 reads TGTGCCACCGCGGGGGGGGTCAACCAGCCCCAGCATTTT. The rearrangement uses TRBV19 and TRBJ1-5, with TRBD1 as a possible D gene (5 bases). V gave up 10 bases and J gave up 7 bases, with 17 bases separating them. Germline V gene lookup returns CDR1 LNHDA and CDR2 SQIVND (reference sequence). The CDR3 is made up of 13 amino acids.

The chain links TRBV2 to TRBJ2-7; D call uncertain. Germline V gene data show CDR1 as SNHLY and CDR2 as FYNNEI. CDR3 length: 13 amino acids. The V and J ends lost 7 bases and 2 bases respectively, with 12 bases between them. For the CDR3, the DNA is TGTGCCAGCAAAAAGAGCACCACCTACGAGCAGTACTTC. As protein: CASKKSTTYEQYF.